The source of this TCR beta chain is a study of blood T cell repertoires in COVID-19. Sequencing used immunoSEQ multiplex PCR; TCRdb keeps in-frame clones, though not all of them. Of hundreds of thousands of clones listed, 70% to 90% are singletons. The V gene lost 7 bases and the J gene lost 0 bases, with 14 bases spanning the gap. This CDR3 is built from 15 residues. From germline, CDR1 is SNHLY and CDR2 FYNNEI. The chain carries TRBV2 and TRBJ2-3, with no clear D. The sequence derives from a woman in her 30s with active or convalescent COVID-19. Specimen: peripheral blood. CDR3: CASNPNSLSTDTQYF. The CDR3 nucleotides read TGTGCCAGCAATCCTAATAGCCTGAGCACAGATACGCAGTATTTT.